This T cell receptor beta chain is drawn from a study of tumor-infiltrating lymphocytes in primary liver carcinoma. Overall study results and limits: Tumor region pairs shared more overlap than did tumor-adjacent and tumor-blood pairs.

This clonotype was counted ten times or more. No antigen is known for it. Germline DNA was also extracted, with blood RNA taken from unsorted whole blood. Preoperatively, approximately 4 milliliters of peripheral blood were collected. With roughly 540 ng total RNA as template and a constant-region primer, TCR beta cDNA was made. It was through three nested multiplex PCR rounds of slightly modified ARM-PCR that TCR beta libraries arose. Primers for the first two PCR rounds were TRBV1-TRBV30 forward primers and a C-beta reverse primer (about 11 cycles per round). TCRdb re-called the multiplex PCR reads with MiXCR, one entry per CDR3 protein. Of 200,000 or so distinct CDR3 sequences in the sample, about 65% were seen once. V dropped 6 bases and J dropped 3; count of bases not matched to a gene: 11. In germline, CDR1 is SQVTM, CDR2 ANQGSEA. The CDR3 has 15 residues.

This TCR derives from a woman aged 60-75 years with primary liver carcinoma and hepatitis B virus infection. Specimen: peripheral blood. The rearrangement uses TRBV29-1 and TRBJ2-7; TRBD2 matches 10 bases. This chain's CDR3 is CSVRTSGRSIYEQYF. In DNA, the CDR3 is TGCAGCGTCAGGACTAGCGGACGGTCTATCTACGAGCAGTACTTC.